This entry features one T cell receptor beta chain sequence. The data stem from a study of cytomegalovirus exposure and HLA in healthy donors. With 1 base removed from V and 7 bases from J, the gap between germline ends came to 8 bases. Germline CDR1 reads SGHVS; CDR2 reads FQNEAQ. This CDR3 comprises 13 residues. PCR primers comprised 60 Vbeta and 13 Jbeta primers. Here immunoSEQ multiplex PCR was the method, and the copy in TCRdb shows in-frame clones only, minus some. The data show 200,000 or so clones, with about 86% seen just once and around 2% held by the top ten. J is TRBJ1-5 and V is TRBV7-8; D call uncertain. Sequencing input: PBMCs. The sequence came from a woman aged 18-29 years in good health and CMV-seropositive. The CDR3 here is CASSLVREQPQHF. CDR3 sequence (DNA): TGTGCCAGCAGCTTAGTTCGAGAGCAGCCCCAGCATTTT.